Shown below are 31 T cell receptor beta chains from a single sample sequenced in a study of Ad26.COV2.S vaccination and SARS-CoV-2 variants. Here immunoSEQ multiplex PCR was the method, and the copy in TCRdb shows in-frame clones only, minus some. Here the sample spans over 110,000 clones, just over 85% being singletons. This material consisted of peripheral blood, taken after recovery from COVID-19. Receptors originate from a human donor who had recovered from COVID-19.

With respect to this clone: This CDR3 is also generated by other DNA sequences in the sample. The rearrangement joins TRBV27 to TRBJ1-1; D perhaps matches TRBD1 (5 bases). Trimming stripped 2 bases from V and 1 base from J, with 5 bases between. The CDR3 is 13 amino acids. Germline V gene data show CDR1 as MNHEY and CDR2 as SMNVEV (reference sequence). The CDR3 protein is CASSLQGNTEAFF. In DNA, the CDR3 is TGTGCCAGCAGTTTACAGGGGAACACTGAAGCTTTCTTT.

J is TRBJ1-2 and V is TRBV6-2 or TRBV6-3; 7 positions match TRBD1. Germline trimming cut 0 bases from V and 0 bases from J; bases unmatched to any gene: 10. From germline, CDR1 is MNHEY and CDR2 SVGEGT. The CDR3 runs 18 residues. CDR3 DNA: TGTGCCAGCAGTTACTCGAGGGACAGTATTCGTCCTAACTATGGCTACACCTTC. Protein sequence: CASSYSRDSIRPNYGYTF.

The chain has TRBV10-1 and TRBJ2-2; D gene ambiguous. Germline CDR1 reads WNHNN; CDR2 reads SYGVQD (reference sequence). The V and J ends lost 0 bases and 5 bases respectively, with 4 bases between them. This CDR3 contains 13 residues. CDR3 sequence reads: CASSESGTGELFF. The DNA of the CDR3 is TGCGCCAGCAGTGAGTCGGGAACCGGGGAGCTGTTTTTT.

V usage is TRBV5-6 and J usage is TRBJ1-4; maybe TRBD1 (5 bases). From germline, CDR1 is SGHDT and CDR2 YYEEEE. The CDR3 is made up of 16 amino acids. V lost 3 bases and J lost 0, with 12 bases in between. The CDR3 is CASSSTGVATNEKLFF. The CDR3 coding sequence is TGTGCCAGCAGCTCTACGGGGGTTGCAACTAATGAAAAACTGTTTTTT.

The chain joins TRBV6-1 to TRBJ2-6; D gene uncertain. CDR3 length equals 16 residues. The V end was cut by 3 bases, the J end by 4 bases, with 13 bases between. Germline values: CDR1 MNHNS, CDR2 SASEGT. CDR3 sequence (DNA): TGTGCCAGCAGTGACCCGTGGAGCGTCGGGGCCAACGTCCTGACTTTC. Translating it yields CASSDPWSVGANVLTF.

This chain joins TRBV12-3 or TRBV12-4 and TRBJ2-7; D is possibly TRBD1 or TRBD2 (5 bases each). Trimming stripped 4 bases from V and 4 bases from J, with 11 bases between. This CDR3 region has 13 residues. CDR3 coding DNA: TGTGCCAGCAGTTCCGGGGACGGGTACGAGCAGTACTTC. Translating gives CASSSGDGYEQYF.

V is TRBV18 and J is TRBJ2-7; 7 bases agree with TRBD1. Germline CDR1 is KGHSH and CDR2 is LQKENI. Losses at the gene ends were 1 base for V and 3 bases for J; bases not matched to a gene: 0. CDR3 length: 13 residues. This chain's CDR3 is CASSPRDSYEQYF. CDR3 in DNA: TGTGCCAGCTCACCACGGGACAGCTACGAGCAGTACTTC.

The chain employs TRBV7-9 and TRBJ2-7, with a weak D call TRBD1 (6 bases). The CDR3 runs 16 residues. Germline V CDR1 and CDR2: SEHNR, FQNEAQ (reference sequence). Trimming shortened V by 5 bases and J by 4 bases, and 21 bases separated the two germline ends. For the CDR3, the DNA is TGTGCCAGCAGCCAACAGCTGGGGACAAGGGGGTACGAGCAGTACTTC. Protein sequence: CASSQQLGTRGYEQYF. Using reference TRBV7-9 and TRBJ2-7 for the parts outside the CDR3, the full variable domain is DTGVSQNPRHKITKRGQNVTFRCDPISEHNRLYWYRQTLGQGPEFLTYFQNEAQLEKSRLLSDRFSAERPKGSFSTLEIQRTEQGDSAMYLCASSQQLGTRGYEQYFGPGTRLTVT.

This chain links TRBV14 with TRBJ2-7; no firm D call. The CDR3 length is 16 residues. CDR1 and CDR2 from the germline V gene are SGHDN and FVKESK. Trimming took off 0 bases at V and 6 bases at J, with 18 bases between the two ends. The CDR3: CASSQDMGRLPLEQYF. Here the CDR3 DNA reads TGTGCCAGCAGCCAAGATATGGGCAGGCTGCCTCTCGAGCAGTACTTC.

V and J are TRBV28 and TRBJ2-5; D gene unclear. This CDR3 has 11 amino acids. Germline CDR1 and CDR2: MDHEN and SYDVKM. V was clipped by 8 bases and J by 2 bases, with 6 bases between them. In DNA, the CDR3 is TGTGCCAGCCTCGGGCAAGAGACCCAGTACTTC. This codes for CASLGQETQYF.

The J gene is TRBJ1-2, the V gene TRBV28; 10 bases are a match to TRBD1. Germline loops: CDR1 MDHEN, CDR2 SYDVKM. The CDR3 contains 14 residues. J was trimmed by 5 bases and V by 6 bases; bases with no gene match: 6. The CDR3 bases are TGTGCCAGCAGGGGAGGACAGGGGGGTTATGGCTACACCTTC. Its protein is CASRGGQGGYGYTF.

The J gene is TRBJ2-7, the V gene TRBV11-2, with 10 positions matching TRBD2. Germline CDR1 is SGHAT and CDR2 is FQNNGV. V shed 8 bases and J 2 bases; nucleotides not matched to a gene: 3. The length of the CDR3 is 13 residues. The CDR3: CASGAGGAYEQYF. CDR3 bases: TGTGCCAGCGGAGCGGGGGGGGCCTACGAGCAGTACTTC.

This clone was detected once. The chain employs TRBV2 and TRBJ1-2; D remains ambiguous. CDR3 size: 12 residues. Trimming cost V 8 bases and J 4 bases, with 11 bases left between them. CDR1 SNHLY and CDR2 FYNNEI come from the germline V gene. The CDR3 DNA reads TGTGCCAGCCTACCGGGTGGCTATGGCTACACCTTC. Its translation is CASLPGGYGYTF.

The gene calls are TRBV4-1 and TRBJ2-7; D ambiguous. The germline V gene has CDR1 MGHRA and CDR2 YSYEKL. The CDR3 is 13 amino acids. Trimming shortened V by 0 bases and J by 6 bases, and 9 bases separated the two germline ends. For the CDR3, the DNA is TGCGCCAGCAGCCAAGATTCCGGACGCGAGCAGTACTTC. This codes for CASSQDSGREQYF.

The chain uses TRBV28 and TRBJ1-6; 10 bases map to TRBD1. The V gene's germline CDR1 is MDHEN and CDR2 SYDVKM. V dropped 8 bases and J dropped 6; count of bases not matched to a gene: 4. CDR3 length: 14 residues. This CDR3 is CASLGDRGNSPLHF. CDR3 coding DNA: TGTGCCAGCTTGGGGGACAGGGGTAATTCACCCCTCCACTTT.

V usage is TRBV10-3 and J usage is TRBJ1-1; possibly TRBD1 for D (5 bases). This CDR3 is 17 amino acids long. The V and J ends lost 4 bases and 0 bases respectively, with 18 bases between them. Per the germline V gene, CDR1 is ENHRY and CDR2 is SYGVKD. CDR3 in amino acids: CAISGRGTANLNTEAFF. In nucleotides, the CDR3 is TGTGCCATCAGTGGTAGGGGAACAGCCAATTTGAACACTGAAGCTTTCTTT.

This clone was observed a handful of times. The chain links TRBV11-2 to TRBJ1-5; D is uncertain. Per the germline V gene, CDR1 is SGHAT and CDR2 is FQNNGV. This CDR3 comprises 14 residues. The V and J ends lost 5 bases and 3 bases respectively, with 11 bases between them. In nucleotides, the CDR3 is TGTGCCAGCAGCGTCGACGGACTCAATCAGCCCCAGCATTTT. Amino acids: CASSVDGLNQPQHF.

The chain's CDR3 is CATSKDPPVAGNTIYF. DNA for the CDR3: TGTGCCACCAGCAAGGACCCCCCAGTGGCTGGAAACACCATATATTTT. This chain uses TRBV15 with TRBJ1-3; D is unresolved. With 4 bases removed from V and 2 bases from J, the gap between germline ends came to 15 bases. Germline V gene sequence: CDR1 LNHNV, CDR2 YYDKDF (reference sequence). This CDR3 is built from 16 residues.

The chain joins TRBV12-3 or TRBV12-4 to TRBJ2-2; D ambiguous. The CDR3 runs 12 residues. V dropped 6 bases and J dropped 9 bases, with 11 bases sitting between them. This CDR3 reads CASSNLHRELFF. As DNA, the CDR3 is TGTGCCAGCAGCAATCTACACAGGGAGCTGTTTTTT.

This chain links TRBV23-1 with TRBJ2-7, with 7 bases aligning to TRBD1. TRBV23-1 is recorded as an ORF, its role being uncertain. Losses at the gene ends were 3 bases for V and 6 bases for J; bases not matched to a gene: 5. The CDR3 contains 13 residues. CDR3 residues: CASSHSTGTEQYF. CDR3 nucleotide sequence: TGCGCCAGCAGTCACTCGACAGGGACCGAGCAGTACTTC.

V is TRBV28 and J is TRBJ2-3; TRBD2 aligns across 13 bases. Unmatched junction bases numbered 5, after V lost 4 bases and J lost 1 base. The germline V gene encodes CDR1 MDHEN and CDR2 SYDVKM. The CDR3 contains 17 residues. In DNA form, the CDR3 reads TGTGCCAGCAGTTCCGGGACTAGCGGGGTCCGCACAGATACGCAGTATTTT. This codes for CASSSGTSGVRTDTQYF. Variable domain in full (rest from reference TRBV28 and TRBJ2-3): DVKVTQSSRYLVKRTGEKVFLECVQDMDHENMFWYRQDPGLGLRLIYFSYDVKMKEKGDIPEGYSVSREKKERFSLILESASTNQTSMYLCASSSGTSGVRTDTQYFGPGTRLTVL.

CDR3 nucleotide sequence: TGTGCCAGCAGCTTAGCCTTATATCAGGGATCCTACGAGCAGTACTTC. Residues: CASSLALYQGSYEQYF. The J gene is TRBJ2-7, the V gene TRBV11-2, with D possibly matching TRBD1 (5 bases). The germline gives CDR1 SGHAT, CDR2 FQNNGV. The ends were cut back, 1 base at V and 1 base at J, with 14 bases in the middle. The CDR3 covers 16 residues.

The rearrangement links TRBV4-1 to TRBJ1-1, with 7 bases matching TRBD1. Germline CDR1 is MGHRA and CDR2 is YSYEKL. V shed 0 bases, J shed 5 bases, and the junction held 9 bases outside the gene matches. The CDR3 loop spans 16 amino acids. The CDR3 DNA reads TGCGCCAGCAGCCAAGAAGGAAGGGGGCAGAGAACTGAAGCTTTCTTT. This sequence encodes CASSQEGRGQRTEAFF.

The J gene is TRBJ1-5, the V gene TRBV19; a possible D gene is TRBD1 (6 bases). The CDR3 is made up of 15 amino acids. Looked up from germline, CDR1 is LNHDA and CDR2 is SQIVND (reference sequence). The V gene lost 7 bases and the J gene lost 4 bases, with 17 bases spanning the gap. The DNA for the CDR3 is TGTGCCAGTACCCTAACAGGGTGGGGGAATCAGCCCCAGCATTTT. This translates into CASTLTGWGNQPQHF.

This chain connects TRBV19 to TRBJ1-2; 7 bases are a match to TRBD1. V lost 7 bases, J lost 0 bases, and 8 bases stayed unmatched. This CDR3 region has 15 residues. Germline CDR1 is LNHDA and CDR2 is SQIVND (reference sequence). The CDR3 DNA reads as TGTGCCAGTATTCTCTCCGGGACAGCTAACTATGGCTACACCTTC. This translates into CASILSGTANYGYTF.

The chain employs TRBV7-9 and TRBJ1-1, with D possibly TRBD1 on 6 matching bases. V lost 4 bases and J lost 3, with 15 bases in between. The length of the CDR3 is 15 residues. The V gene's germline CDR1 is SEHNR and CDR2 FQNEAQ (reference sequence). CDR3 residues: CASSSRESGDTEAFF. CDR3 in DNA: TGTGCCAGCAGCTCTAGGGAGTCAGGGGACACTGAAGCTTTCTTT.

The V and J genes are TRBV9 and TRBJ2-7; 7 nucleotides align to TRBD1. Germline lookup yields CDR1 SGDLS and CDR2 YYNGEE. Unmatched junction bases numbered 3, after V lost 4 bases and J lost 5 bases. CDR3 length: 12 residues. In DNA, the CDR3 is TGTGCCAGCAGCCCCACAGGGGACGAGCAGTACTTC. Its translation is CASSPTGDEQYF. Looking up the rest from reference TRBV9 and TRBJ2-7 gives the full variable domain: DSGVTQTPKHLITATGQRVTLRCSPRSGDLSVYWYQQSLDQGLQFLIQYYNGEERAKGNILERFSAQQFPDLHSELNLSSLELGDSALYFCASSPTGDEQYFGPGTRLTVT.

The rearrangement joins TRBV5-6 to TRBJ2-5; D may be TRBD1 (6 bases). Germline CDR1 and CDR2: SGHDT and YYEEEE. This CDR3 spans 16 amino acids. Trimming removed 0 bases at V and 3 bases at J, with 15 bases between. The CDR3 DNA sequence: TGTGCCAGCAGCTTGGCGGAGACAGGAGTAAAAGAGACCCAGTACTTC. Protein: CASSLAETGVKETQYF.

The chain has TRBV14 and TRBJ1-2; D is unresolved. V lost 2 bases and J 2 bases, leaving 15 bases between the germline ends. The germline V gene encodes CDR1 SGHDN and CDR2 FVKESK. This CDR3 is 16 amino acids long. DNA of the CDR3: TGTGCCAGCAGCCAAAATGGGGTTTCGGAAAACTATGGCTACACCTTC. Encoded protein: CASSQNGVSENYGYTF.

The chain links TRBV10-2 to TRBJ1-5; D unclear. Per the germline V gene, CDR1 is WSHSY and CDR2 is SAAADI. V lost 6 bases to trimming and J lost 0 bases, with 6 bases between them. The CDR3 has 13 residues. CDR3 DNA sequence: TGCGCCAGCAGGAATTATAGCAATCAGCCCCAGCATTTT. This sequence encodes CASRNYSNQPQHF.

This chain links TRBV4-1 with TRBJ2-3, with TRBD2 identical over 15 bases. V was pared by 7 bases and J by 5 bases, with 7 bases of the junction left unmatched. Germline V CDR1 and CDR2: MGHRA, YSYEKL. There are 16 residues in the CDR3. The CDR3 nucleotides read TGCGCCAGCACCGGGACTAGCGGGGGGTCTGGAGATACGCAGTATTTT. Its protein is CASTGTSGGSGDTQYF.